This TCR beta chain was identified in a study of blood T cell repertoires in COVID-19. Study in general: Samples came from the United States, Italy and Spain, spanning acute and convalescent COVID-19.

The length of the CDR3 is 14 residues. Germline CDR1 SGDLS, CDR2 YYNGEE. The germline V and J ends were trimmed by 6 bases and 4 bases, with 15 bases remaining between them. As handled by the study authors: From reference gene primer amplification, estimates of nucleated cell counts were derived. Data came from immunoSEQ multiplex PCR; TCRdb stores just in-frame clones and leaves some out. V and J calls and clone size are copied from that table; D and trimming were computed from the DNA. Here the sample spans approximately 150,000 clones, around 84% being singletons. Sequencing was carried out using peripheral blood. The sequence was obtained from a man aged 35 to 55 with acute or convalescent COVID-19. This sequence joins TRBV9 and TRBJ2-3; D possibly corresponds to TRBD2 (7 bases). The CDR3 DNA reads TGTGCCAGCACCCTGGCCGGGGGGCCAGATACGCAGTATTTT. It translates to CASTLAGGPDTQYF.